This T cell receptor beta chain was sequenced in a study of blood T cell repertoires in COVID-19 (TCRdb year 2020). Study-wide context: Collaborator samples came from the United States, Italy and Spain and covered acute and convalescent phases of COVID-19. The material from the prospective study consisted of cDNA or gDNA derived from T cells, B-cell-depleted T cells, or PBMCs. The dataset comprised deeply sampled blood TCRbeta repertoires from subjects exposed to, actively infected with, or recovered from COVID-19. A freely available public database, intended as a resource for researchers studying the immune response to SARS-CoV-2, is where the repertoires were released. The samples were drawn from the first 160 participants of the ongoing ImmuneRACE study and from 1,254 subjects provided by 6 global collaborators. Sample metadata almost always included a de-identified subject ID, COVID-19 status, age in years and sex. HLA class I and class II types, where available, came from metadata supplied by the sample provider rather than from assay-based typing. Study-wide conclusions, independent of this receptor: How much clinical and demographic metadata was included differed by source and by participant, and the metadata was provided uncurated.

The immunoSEQ Assay, a bias-controlled multiplex PCR, was used to amplify TCRbeta CDR3 regions from genomic DNA. The original pipeline was this. The number of nucleated cells in each sample was estimated from the amplification of reference gene primers within the assay. To quantify the absolute abundance of each unique TCRbeta CDR3 rearrangement, sequence reads were collapsed and filtered. For each sample, productive Simpson clonality was calculated by taking the square root of Simpson's diversity index across productive rearrangements. The table was pulled from immuneACCESS by TCRdb, which kept in-frame rearrangements only. Such tables lose some clones; where checked, under half of the loss comes from unresolved V genes, and the rest has no known cause. The V and J calls and clone size come from that table; D and trimming were worked out from the DNA. Across this sample there are 130,000 to 150,000 clones, with around 83% seen only once. The ten most abundant clones make up under 9.5% of the sample.

In the prospective study, participants were roughly 18 to 90 years old, resided in approximately 22 geographic areas of the United States, and were enrolled through a virtual design. In the prospective study, participants were assigned to cohorts based on the clinical history participants reported in a screening survey and a study questionnaire. For ImmuneRACE Cohort 3, a participant was defined as recovered based on two consecutive negative NP/OP PCR tests, clearance by a healthcare professional, or resolution of symptoms. In the prospective study, mobile phlebotomists collected whole blood, serum and a nasopharyngeal or oropharyngeal swab from each participant. Prospective study participants could optionally give additional blood draws and questionnaires over an approximately 2-month period. Before DNA extraction, prospective study blood samples were shipped either frozen or at room temperature.

In regard to this clone: No cognate antigen has been identified for it. No clone much larger than this one lies a single base away; base qualities are absent.

The germline V gene (reference sequence) provides CDR1 WNHNN and CDR2 SYGVQD. The trim is 4 bases for V and 6 bases for J, with a gap of 11 bases between the germline ends. The CDR3 has 13 amino acids, counting the end cysteine and phenylalanine. Only the CDR3 part of the read is kept: 39 bases, read in frame from the first base. The TCR originated in a man in his forties or fifties who had recovered from COVID-19. The chain is encoded by TRBV10-1 joined to TRBJ2-3; TRBD1 is a possible D gene, resting on 6 matching bases. The sample taken for sequencing was PBMCs or T cells enriched from blood (not recorded which). The nucleotides read TGCGCCAGCAGTGCACCTCAGGGGGATACGCAGTATTTT. It codes for CASSAPQGDTQYF.